This record covers a single T cell receptor beta chain. Authors' analysis steps: Reference gene primer amplification in the assay estimated nucleated cell counts. Produced via immunoSEQ multiplex PCR; TCRdb's table is partial and in-frame only. V and J calls and clone size are those listed in that table; D and trimming were worked out from the DNA. The sample carries under 300,000 clones, around four fifths recorded once. This sample is part of a study of blood T cell repertoires in COVID-19. Study-level information: The United States, Italy and Spain were the sources of the acute and convalescent COVID-19 samples. PBMCs, B-cell-depleted T cells, or T cells provided the cDNA or gDNA that made up the material.

Germline CDR1 is SGHTA and CDR2 is FQGTGA. Deletions cut 5 bases from V and 1 base from J, with 11 bases between. The CDR3 covers 14 residues. The TCR was taken from a man aged 30 to 45 who had recovered from COVID-19. The chain has TRBV7-3 and TRBJ1-1; D remains ambiguous. The sample taken for sequencing was peripheral blood. The CDR3 DNA follows: TGTGCCAGCAGCCTCTCCGGGAGGAACACTGAAGCTTTCTTT. It is translated as CASSLSGRNTEAFF.